What follows are 25 T cell receptor beta chains derived from one specimen sequenced in a study of blood T cell repertoires in COVID-19. The protocol was immunoSEQ multiplex PCR, while the TCRdb copy is restricted to in-frame clones and leaves out a portion. This sample has about 32,000 clones, with over 85% found just once. The specimen sequenced was peripheral blood. The receptors shown here come from a male donor with active COVID-19.

This chain joins TRBV6-5 and TRBJ1-6; D call uncertain. Per germline, CDR1 MNHEY and CDR2 SVGAGI. CDR3 length equals 15 residues. V was trimmed by 7 bases and J by 10 bases, leaving 20 bases between them. In DNA, the CDR3 is TGTGCCAGCAATTTGGGCATCACGGGATACTCACCCCTCCACTTT. Translation gives CASNLGITGYSPLHF.

The chain links TRBV7-3 to TRBJ2-5, with D possibly matching TRBD1 (5 bases). Per the germline V gene, CDR1 is SGHTA and CDR2 is FQGTGA. The CDR3 is made up of 15 amino acids. V was pared by 2 bases and J by 3 bases, with 13 bases between. CDR3 sequence reads: CASSLRGASEETQYF. Written as DNA, the CDR3 is TGTGCCAGCAGCTTACGTGGGGCCAGCGAAGAGACCCAGTACTTC.

V and J are TRBV5-1 and TRBJ2-7; a weak D match, TRBD1 (6 bases). Trimming shortened V by 3 bases and J by 1 base, and 14 bases separated the two germline ends. The germline V gene has CDR1 SGHRS and CDR2 YFSETQ. CDR3 length: 15 residues. Here the CDR3 reads CASSWSMDSSYEQYF. CDR3 nucleotides: TGCGCCAGCAGCTGGTCAATGGACAGTTCCTACGAGCAGTACTTC. The variable domain in full, completed from reference TRBV5-1 and TRBJ2-7, reads KAGVTQTPRYLIKTRGQQVTLSCSPISGHRSVSWYQQTPGQGLQFLFEYFSETQRNKGNFPGRFSGRQFSNSRSEMNVSTLELGDSALYLCASSWSMDSSYEQYFGPGTRLTVT.

This clone was found once. The chain links TRBV6-5 to TRBJ2-3; 10 bases map to TRBD1. V lost 5 bases to trimming and J lost 2 bases; unmatched junction nucleotides: 4. CDR1 and CDR2 from the germline V gene are MNHEY and SVGAGI. CDR3 length equals 15 residues. The CDR3 bases are TGTGCCAGCAGTCAGACAGGGGGCATCACAGATACGCAGTATTTT. It translates to CASSQTGGITDTQYF.

The rearrangement joins TRBV9 to TRBJ1-5; 9 nucleotides line up with TRBD1. The CDR3 consists of 16 residues. From germline, CDR1 is SGDLS and CDR2 YYNGEE. Trimming cost V 0 bases and J 6 bases; bases outside gene matches: 7. CDR3 sequence: CASSVDGTGTVQPQHF. In DNA, the CDR3 is TGTGCCAGCAGCGTAGATGGGACAGGGACGGTTCAGCCCCAGCATTTT.

The chain joins TRBV27 to TRBJ1-1, with unresolved D. The V gene's germline CDR1 is MNHEY and CDR2 SMNVEV (reference sequence). The CDR3 consists of 14 residues. Trimming shortened V by 3 bases and J by 6 bases, and 14 bases separated the two germline ends. CDR3 DNA sequence: TGTGCCAGCAGTTTTTATCCGGGAATATCTGAAGCTTTCTTT. Its translation is CASSFYPGISEAFF.

The chain joins TRBV7-9 to TRBJ2-3; the match to TRBD2 covers 8 bases. CDR1 is SEHNR, CDR2 FQNEAQ, per germline (reference sequence). J was trimmed by 9 bases and V by 1 base; bases with no gene match: 0. The CDR3 loop spans 12 amino acids. This CDR3 is CASSLERGTQYF. CDR3 coding DNA: TGTGCCAGCAGCTTAGAGCGGGGGACGCAGTATTTT.

The chain has TRBV9 and TRBJ2-7; 9 positions match TRBD1. The V gene end was trimmed by 7 bases and the J gene end by 2 bases; junction bases not matched to a gene: 7. This CDR3 is 14 amino acids long. Germline V CDR1 and CDR2: SGDLS, YYNGEE. In nucleotides, the CDR3 is TGTGCCAGCTCACCGGGACAGGGTACCTACGAGCAGTACTTC. Translating it yields CASSPGQGTYEQYF.

This chain uses TRBV5-5 with TRBJ1-1; possibly TRBD1 for D (5 bases). The CDR3 loop spans 13 amino acids. V dropped 4 bases and J dropped 4 bases, with 11 bases sitting between them. Per germline, CDR1 SGHKS and CDR2 YYEKEE (reference sequence). Written as DNA, the CDR3 is TGTGCCAGCAGCCATTTGGGGGGCACTGAAGCTTTCTTT. Amino acid sequence: CASSHLGGTEAFF.

The V and J genes are TRBV5-1 and TRBJ2-7; 7 nucleotides align to TRBD1. CDR1 SGHRS and CDR2 YFSETQ come from the germline V gene. After removal of 4 bases from V and 5 bases from J, the junction contained 9 bases not matched to a gene. The CDR3 has 14 residues. The CDR3 sequence: CASSDPTGSHEQYF. The CDR3 bases are TGCGCCAGCAGCGATCCGACAGGGTCCCACGAGCAGTACTTC.

The J gene is TRBJ2-1, the V gene TRBV4-1, with 11 bases matching TRBD2. This CDR3 spans 18 amino acids. V lost 0 bases and J lost 5; bases outside the gene matches: 9. In germline, CDR1 is MGHRA, CDR2 YSYEKL. The CDR3 protein is CASSQDLSGGAGNNEQFF. As DNA, the CDR3 is TGCGCCAGCAGCCAAGATCTTAGCGGGGGGGCCGGTAACAATGAGCAGTTCTTC.

J is TRBJ2-1 and V is TRBV9; D is ambiguous. The germline gives CDR1 SGDLS, CDR2 YYNGEE. Trimming removed 4 bases at V and 7 bases at J, with 9 bases between. The CDR3 has 12 residues. CDR3 loop: CASSLNENEQFF. The CDR3, as DNA: TGTGCCAGCAGCCTAAACGAGAATGAGCAGTTCTTC.

This clone has just one count. J is TRBJ1-6 and V is TRBV2, with TRBD1 identical over 8 bases. The CDR3 covers 15 residues. Germline CDR1 and CDR2: SNHLY and FYNNEI. The V segment lost 4 bases and the J segment 6 bases; nucleotides outside the gene matches: 5. CDR3 DNA sequence: TGTGCCAGCAGTGGTGACAGGGGCAGTAATTCACCCCTCCACTTT. Encoded protein: CASSGDRGSNSPLHF.

This chain links TRBV19 with TRBJ1-1, with 7 positions matching TRBD1. CDR1 is LNHDA, CDR2 SQIVND, per germline (reference sequence). J was trimmed by 1 base and V by 6 bases; bases with no gene match: 2. There are 13 residues in the CDR3. The CDR3 bases are TGTGCCAGTAGACAGGGGAGGAACACTGAAGCTTTCTTT. This codes for CASRQGRNTEAFF.

The chain uses TRBV6-2 or TRBV6-3 and TRBJ2-3, with 14 bases aligning to TRBD2. The trim removed 2 bases at V and 2 bases at J, leaving 6 bases unmatched. This CDR3 comprises 18 residues. Germline lookup yields CDR1 MNHEY and CDR2 SVGEGT. CDR3 nucleotide sequence: TGTGCCAGCAGTTACGCCAGACTAGCGGGGGGGAACACAGATACGCAGTATTTT. Translation: CASSYARLAGGNTDTQYF.

The chain links TRBV7-9 to TRBJ1-1; TRBD1 matches at 11 bases. In germline, CDR1 is SEHNR, CDR2 FQNEAQ (reference sequence). CDR3 size: 16 residues. The V segment lost 5 bases and the J segment 3 bases; nucleotides outside the gene matches: 8. The CDR3 DNA is TGTGCCAGCAGCCCGGGGACAGGGGGTTTGGACACTGAAGCTTTCTTT. Protein: CASSPGTGGLDTEAFF.

V usage is TRBV3-1 (or the pseudogene TRBV3-2) and J usage is TRBJ2-7, with 7 bases identical to TRBD1. Germline V gives CDR1 LGHDT, CDR2 YNNKEL (reference sequence). The CDR3 extends over 13 amino acids. The trim removed 4 bases at V and 2 bases at J, leaving 2 bases unmatched. CDR3 DNA sequence: TGTGCCAGCAGCCTGGGACAGACCTACGAGCAGTACTTC. It translates to CASSLGQTYEQYF.

The chain has TRBV5-1 and TRBJ1-6; the D gene is possibly TRBD1 (6 bases). V was trimmed by 3 bases and J by 8 bases, leaving 12 bases between them. Germline assignment: CDR1 SGHRS and CDR2 YFSETQ. This CDR3 is built from 14 residues. CDR3 amino acids: CASSWAGADSPLHF. CDR3 DNA: TGCGCCAGCAGCTGGGCAGGGGCCGATTCACCCCTCCACTTT.

This clone was seen only once. The chain couples TRBV6-2 or TRBV6-3 to TRBJ2-7, with D maybe TRBD1 (6 bases). The CDR3 covers 16 residues. From germline, CDR1 is MNHEY and CDR2 SVGEGT. V gave up 1 base and J gave up 0 bases, with 13 bases separating them. This chain's CDR3 is CASSYLLRDNSYEQYF. The CDR3 DNA reads as TGTGCCAGCAGTTACTTGCTCCGGGACAACTCCTACGAGCAGTACTTC.

V usage is TRBV9 and J usage is TRBJ1-3; perhaps TRBD1 as D (5 bases). The CDR3 runs to 14 residues. Between the trimmed V and J ends, which lost 4 bases and 1 base, there was a span of 9 bases. Germline lookup yields CDR1 SGDLS and CDR2 YYNGEE. The CDR3 DNA follows: TGTGCCAGCAGCAGACAGAGTTCTGGAAACACCATATATTTT. It encodes CASSRQSSGNTIYF.

V gene TRBV4-3 combines with J gene TRBJ1-3; D perhaps matches TRBD1 (6 bases). The CDR3 extends over 17 amino acids. Germline V lookup: CDR1 LGHNA, CDR2 YSLEER. Trimming pared 0 bases from V and 0 bases from J, leaving 12 bases between. This CDR3 is CASSQEFGGLSGNTIYF. The CDR3, as DNA: TGCGCCAGCAGCCAAGAATTTGGGGGCCTCTCTGGAAACACCATATATTTT.

The chain has TRBV2 and TRBJ2-1, with 12 bases matching TRBD2. J was trimmed by 4 bases and V by 5 bases; bases with no gene match: 12. This CDR3 contains 18 residues. Germline assignment: CDR1 SNHLY and CDR2 FYNNEI. CDR3 sequence (DNA): TGTGCCAGCAGTCTCTACTTCCCCGGGACTAGCGGGTACAATGAGCAGTTCTTC. The encoded protein is CASSLYFPGTSGYNEQFF.

The chain employs TRBV15 and TRBJ2-7, with D tentatively TRBD2 (5 bases). CDR1 and CDR2 from the germline V gene are LNHNV and YYDKDF (reference sequence). The CDR3 runs to 15 residues. V lost 5 bases and J 3 bases, leaving 17 bases between the germline ends. The CDR3 here is CATSPLGVRGYEQYF. The CDR3 bases are TGTGCCACCAGCCCCCTCGGGGTTCGGGGCTACGAGCAGTACTTC.

The chain uses TRBV7-2 and TRBJ2-7; TRBD1 is a possible D gene (5 bases). The CDR3 runs to 14 residues. V gave up 3 bases and J gave up 6 bases, with 15 bases separating them. Germline CDR1 reads SGHTA; CDR2 reads FQGNSA. CDR3 nucleotides: TGTGCCAGCAGCTTTTCACAGGACCAGTTCGAGCAGTACTTC. Its translation is CASSFSQDQFEQYF.

The chain couples TRBV7-2 to TRBJ1-1; D is ambiguous. The V gene lost 6 bases and the J gene lost 8 bases, with 16 bases spanning the gap. Germline V gene lookup returns CDR1 SGHTA and CDR2 FQGNSA. The CDR3 is made up of 13 amino acids. The CDR3 here is CASSQSPITEAFF. DNA of the CDR3: TGTGCCAGCAGTCAGTCCCCCATTACCGAAGCTTTCTTT.